Here is one T cell receptor beta chain with its context. Its antigen is unknown. Mismatch with germline at one junction end may stem from a read error. The sample comes from a study of beta chain features in type 1 diabetes. Looking at the study overall: No age, gender or cell yield differences were seen between patients and healthy donors. Sorted cells examined across all samples numbered 107,917,701. Whole-study findings and limits: Across all four CD4+ subsets, people with type 1 diabetes showed modestly shorter TCRB CDR3s.

Cells sorted by CD45RO/CCR7/CD25/CD127/CD95/CD27 comprised CD4+ naive, central memory, regulatory and stem cell-like memory cells. Expressed TCRB transcripts were sequenced after all isolated RNA was converted to cDNA. Method: immunoSEQ multiplex PCR; TCRdb's copy keeps in-frame clones and lacks some. The table lists more than 350,000 clones, approximately 10% of them singletons. CDR1 and CDR2 from the germline V gene are LGHNA and YSLEER. This CDR3 contains 15 residues. This clonotype was obtained from a woman aged 18-35 years in good health. Sequencing input: naive CD4+ T cells from blood. This sequence joins TRBV4-3 and TRBJ1-5, with TRBD1 matching 9 bases. For the CDR3, the DNA is TGCGCCAGCAGCAAAGAAACGACAGGGGGTCAGCCCCAGCATTTT. It yields the protein CASSKETTGGQPQHF.